This record concerns one T cell receptor beta chain sequence. The record originates from a study of blood T cell repertoires in COVID-19. Original data processing: Estimation of nucleated cell counts relied on the amplification of reference gene primers. Data came from immunoSEQ multiplex PCR; TCRdb stores just in-frame clones and leaves some out. V and J calls and clone size are given by that table; D and trimming were obtained from the DNA. The data hold some 320,000 clones, with around 87% observed a single time. Cohorts were based on clinical histories the participants reported. Among Cohort 3 donors, those recovered had two negative PCRs, clearance, or symptom resolution. CDR1 is LNHDA and CDR2 is SQIVND in the germline V gene (reference sequence). The CDR3 has 13 amino acids. Trimming pared 3 bases from V and 4 bases from J, leaving 7 bases between.

Source material: PBMCs or T cells enriched from blood (not recorded which). This chain connects TRBV19 to TRBJ1-5; D gene uncertain. The TCR originated in a woman under 40 who had recovered from COVID-19. CDR3 DNA sequence: TGTGCCAGTAGTATCACCCGGAATCAGCCCCAGCATTTT. This sequence encodes CASSITRNQPQHF.